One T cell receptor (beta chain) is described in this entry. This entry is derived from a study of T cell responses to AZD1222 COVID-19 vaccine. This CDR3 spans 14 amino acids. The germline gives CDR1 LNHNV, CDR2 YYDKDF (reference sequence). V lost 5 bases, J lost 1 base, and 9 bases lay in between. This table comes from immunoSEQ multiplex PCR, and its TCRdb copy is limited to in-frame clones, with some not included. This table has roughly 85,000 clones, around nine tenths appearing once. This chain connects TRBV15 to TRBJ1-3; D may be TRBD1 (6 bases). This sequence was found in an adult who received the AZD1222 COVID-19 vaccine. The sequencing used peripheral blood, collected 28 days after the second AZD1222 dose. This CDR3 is CATSVRGSGNTIYF. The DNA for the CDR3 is TGTGCCACCAGCGTCAGGGGTTCTGGAAACACCATATATTTT.